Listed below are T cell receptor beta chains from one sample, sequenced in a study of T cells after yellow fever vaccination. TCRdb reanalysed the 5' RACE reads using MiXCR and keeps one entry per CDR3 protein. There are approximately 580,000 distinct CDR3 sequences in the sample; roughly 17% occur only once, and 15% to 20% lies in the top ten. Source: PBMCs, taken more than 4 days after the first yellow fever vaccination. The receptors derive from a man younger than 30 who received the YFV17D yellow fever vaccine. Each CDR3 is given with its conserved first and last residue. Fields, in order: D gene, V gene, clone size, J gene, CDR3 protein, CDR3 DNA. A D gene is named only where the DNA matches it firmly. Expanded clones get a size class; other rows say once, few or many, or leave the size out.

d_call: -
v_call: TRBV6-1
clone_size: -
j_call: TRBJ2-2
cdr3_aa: CASSVGPLTGTNTGELFF
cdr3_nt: TGTGCCAGCAGTGTGGGGCCGCTTACCGGGACTAACACCGGGGAGCTGTTTTTT

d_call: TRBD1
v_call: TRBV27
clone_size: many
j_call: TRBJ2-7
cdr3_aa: CATGTGSYEQYF
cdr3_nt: TGTGCCACCGGGACAGGTTCCTACGAGCAGTACTTC

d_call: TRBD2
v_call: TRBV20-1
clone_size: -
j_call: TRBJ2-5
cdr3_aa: CSARSHLAGKETQYF
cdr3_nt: TGCAGTGCTAGATCGCACCTAGCGGGGAAAGAGACCCAGTACTTC

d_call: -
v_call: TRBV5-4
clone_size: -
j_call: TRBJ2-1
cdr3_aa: CASSFSQGNEQFF
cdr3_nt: TGTGCCAGCAGCTTTAGCCAGGGAAATGAGCAGTTCTTC

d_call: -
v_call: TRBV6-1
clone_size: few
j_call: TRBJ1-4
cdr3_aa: CASSATWANEKLFF
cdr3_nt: TGTGCCAGCAGTGCAACTTGGGCTAATGAAAAACTGTTTTTT

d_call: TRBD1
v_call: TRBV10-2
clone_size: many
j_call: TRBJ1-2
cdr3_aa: CASSPGQIYGYTF
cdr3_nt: TGCGCCAGCAGCCCGGGACAGATTTATGGCTACACCTTC

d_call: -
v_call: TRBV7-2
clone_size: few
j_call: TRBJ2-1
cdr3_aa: CASSLMAVEQFF
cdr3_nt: TGTGCCAGCAGCTTAATGGCGGTAGAGCAGTTCTTC

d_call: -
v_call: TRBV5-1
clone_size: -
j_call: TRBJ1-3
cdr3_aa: CASSLESASRTIYF
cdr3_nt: TGCGCCAGCAGCTTGGAGTCGGCCAGCCGCACCATATATTTT

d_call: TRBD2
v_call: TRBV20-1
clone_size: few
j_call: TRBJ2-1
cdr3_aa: CSPRGAGGPHEQFF
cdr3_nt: TGCAGCCCCCGGGGGGCGGGGGGGCCCCATGAGCAGTTCTTC

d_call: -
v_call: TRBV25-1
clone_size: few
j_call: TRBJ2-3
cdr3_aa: CASGAGGTDTQYF
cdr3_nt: TGTGCCAGTGGGGCAGGGGGCACAGATACGCAGTATTTT

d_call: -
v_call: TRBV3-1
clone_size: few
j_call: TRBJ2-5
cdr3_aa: CASSQVWRGGGTQYF
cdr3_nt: TGTGCCAGCAGCCAAGTATGGCGGGGAGGCGGGACCCAGTACTTC

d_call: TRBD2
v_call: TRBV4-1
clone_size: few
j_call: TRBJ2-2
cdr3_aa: CASSQVRGGAGELFF
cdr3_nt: TGCGCCAGCAGCCAAGTCCGGGGGGGGGCCGGGGAGCTGTTTTTT

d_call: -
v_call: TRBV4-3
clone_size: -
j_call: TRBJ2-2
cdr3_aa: CASCQAGELFF
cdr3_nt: TGCGCCAGCTGCCAAGCCGGGGAGCTGTTTTTT

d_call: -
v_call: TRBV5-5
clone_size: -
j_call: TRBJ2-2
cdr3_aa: CASSLTGQRYTGELFF
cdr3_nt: TGTGCCAGCAGCTTGACGGGCCAGAGATACACCGGGGAGCTGTTTTTT

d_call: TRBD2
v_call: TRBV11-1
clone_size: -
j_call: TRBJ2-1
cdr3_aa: CASSSPGLAGGSSYNEQFF
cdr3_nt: TGTGCCAGCAGCTCCCCGGGACTAGCGGGGGGGAGCTCCTACAATGAGCAGTTCTTC

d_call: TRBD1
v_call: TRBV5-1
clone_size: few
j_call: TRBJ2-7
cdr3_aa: CASSLLQGYEQYF
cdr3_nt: TGCGCCAGCAGCTTATTACAGGGGTACGAGCAGTACTTC

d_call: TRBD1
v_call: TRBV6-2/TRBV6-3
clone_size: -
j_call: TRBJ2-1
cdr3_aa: CASSLQGASSMQFF
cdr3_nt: TGTGCCAGCAGTCTACAGGGGGCTTCATCAATGCAGTTCTTC

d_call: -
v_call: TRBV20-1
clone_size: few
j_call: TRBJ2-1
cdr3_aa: CSARGLLSSYNEQFF
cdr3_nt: TGCAGTGCTAGAGGACTTTTAAGCTCCTACAATGAGCAGTTCTTC

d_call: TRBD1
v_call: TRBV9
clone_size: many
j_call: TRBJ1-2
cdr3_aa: CASSVEGQGLLGYTF
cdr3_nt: TGTGCCAGCAGCGTAGAAGGACAGGGCCTCCTTGGCTACACCTTC

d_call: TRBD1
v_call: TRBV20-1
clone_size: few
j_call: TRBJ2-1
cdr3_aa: CSTGTGGYNEQFF
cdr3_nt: TGCAGTACGGGGACAGGGGGCTACAATGAGCAGTTCTTC

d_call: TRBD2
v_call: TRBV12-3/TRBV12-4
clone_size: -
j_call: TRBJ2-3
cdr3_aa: CASSLERGLTDTQYF
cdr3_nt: TGTGCCAGCAGTTTAGAGCGGGGCCTCACAGATACGCAGTATTTT

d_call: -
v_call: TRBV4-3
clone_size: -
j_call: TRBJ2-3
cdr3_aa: CASSQSGQAGDTQYF
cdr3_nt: TGCGCCAGCAGCCAATCAGGACAAGCGGGCGATACGCAGTATTTT

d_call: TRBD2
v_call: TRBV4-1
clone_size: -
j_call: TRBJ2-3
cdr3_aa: CASSARNGGRADTQYF
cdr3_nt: TGCGCCAGCAGCGCCCGCAACGGGGGGAGGGCAGATACGCAGTATTTT